Sequencing of this T cell receptor (beta chain) was carried out in a study of blood T cell repertoires in COVID-19. TCRdb's table, derived via immunoSEQ multiplex PCR, lists solely in-frame clones and lacks some. The sample has more than 95,000 clones, roughly 87% seen once. V gave up 7 bases and J gave up 0 bases, with 15 bases separating them. Germline V gene sequence: CDR1 KGHDR, CDR2 SFDVKD. This CDR3 region has 16 residues. The sample taken for sequencing was peripheral blood. The chain employs TRBV24-1 and TRBJ2-1, with D perhaps matching TRBD2 (5 bases). The TCR comes from a human donor in a cohort sampled during active COVID-19. The DNA for the CDR3 is TGTGCCACCAGCCGGCCTGAGCGGCCCTCCTACAATGAGCAGTTCTTC. This gives the protein CATSRPERPSYNEQFF.